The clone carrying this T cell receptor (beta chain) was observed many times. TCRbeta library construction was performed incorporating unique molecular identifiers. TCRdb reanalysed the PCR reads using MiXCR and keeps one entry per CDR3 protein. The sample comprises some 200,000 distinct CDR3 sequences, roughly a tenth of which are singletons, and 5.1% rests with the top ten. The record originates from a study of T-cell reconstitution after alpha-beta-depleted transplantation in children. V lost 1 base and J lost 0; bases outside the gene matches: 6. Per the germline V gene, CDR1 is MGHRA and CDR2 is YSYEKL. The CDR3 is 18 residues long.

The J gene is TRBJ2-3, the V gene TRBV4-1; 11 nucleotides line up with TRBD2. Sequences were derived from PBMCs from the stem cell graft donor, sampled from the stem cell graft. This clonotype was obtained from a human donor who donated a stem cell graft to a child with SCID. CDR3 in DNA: TGCGCCAGCAGCCAAGGTCTCGGACTAGCGGGCAGCACAGATACGCAGTATTTT. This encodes CASSQGLGLAGSTDTQYF.